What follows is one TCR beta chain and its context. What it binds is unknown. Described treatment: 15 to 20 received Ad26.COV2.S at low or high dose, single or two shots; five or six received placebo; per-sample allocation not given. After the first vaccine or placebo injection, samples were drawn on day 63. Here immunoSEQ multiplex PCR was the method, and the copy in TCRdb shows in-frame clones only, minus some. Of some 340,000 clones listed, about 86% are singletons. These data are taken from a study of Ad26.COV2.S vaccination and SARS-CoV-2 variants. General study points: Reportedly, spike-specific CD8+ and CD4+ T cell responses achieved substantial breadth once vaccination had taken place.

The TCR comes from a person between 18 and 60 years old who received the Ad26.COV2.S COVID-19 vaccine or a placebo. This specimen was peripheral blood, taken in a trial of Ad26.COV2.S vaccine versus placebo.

The CDR3 DNA sequence: TGTGCCAGCAGCTTAGACGCCCCCACAGATACGCAGTATTTT. Its translation: CASSLDAPTDTQYF. The rearrangement joins TRBV11-2 to TRBJ2-3; D call uncertain. V was shortened by 0 bases and J by 2 bases, with 6 bases between the two germline ends. The CDR3 has 14 amino acids. Germline CDR1 reads SGHAT; CDR2 reads FQNNGV. Using reference TRBV11-2 and TRBJ2-3 for the parts outside the CDR3, the full variable domain is EAGVAQSPRYKIIEKRQSVAFWCNPISGHATLYWYQQILGQGPKLLIQFQNNGVVDDSQLPKDRFSAERLKGVDSTLKIQPAKLEDSAVYLCASSLDAPTDTQYFGPGTRLTVL.